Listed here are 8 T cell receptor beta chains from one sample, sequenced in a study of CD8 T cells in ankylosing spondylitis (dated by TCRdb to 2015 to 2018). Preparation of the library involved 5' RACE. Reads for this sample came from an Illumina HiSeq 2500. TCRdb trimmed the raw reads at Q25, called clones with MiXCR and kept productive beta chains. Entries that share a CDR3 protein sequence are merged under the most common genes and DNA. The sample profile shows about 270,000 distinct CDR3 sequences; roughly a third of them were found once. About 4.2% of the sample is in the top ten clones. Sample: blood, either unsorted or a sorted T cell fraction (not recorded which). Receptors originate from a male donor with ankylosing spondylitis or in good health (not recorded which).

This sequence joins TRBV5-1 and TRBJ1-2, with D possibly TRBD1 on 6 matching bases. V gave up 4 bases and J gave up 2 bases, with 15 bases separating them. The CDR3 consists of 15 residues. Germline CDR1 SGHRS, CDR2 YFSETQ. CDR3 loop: CASSPNRGQNYGYTF. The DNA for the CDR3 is TGCGCCAGCAGCCCGAACCGTGGACAGAACTATGGCTACACCTTC.

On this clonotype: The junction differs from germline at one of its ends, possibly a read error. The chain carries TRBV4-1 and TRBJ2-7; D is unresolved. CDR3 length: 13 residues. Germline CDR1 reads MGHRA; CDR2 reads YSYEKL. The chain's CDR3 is CASSPPWTAERYF. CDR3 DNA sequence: TGCGCCAGCAGCCCCCCGTGGACCGCGGAGCGGTACTTC.

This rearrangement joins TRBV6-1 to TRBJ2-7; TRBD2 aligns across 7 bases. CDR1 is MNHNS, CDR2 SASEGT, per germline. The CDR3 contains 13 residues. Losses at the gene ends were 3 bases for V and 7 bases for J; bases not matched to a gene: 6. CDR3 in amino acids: CASSEGGSREQYF. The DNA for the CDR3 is TGTGCCAGCAGTGAGGGGGGGTCTCGTGAGCAGTACTTC.

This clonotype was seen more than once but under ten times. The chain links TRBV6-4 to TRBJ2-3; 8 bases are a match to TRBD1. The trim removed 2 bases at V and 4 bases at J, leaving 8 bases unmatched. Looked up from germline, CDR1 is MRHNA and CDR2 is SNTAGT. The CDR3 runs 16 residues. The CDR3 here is CASSDLPGGSPDTQYF. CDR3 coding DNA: TGTGCCAGCAGTGACCTCCCAGGGGGCAGCCCAGATACGCAGTATTTT.

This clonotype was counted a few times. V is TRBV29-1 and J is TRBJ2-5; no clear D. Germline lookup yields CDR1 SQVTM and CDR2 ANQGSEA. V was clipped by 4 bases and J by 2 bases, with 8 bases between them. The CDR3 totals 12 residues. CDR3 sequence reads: CSVATSQETQYF. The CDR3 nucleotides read TGCAGCGTTGCGACTTCACAAGAGACCCAGTACTTC.

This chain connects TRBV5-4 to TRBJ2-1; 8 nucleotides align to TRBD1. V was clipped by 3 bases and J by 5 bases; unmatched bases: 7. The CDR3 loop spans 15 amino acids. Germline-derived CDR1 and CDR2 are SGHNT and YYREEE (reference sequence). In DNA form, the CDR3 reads TGTGCCAGCAGCTCGCAGGGGGCGAAAGACAATGAGCAGTTCTTC. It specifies CASSSQGAKDNEQFF.

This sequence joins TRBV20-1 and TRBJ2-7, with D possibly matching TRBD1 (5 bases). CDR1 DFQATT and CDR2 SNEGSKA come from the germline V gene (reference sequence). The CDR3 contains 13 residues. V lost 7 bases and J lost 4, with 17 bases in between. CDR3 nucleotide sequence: TGCAGTGGTATCCAGGGTATTTCGTACGAGCAGTACTTC. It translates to CSGIQGISYEQYF.

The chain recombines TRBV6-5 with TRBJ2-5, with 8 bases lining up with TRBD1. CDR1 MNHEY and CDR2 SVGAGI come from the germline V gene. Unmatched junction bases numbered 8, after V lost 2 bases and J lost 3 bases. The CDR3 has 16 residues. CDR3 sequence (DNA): TGTGCCAGCAGTTACATTCGGGACAGGTCGAAAGAGACCCAGTACTTC. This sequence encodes CASSYIRDRSKETQYF.